This T cell receptor beta chain is from a study of cytomegalovirus exposure and HLA in healthy donors. The CDR3 totals 14 residues. The germline gives CDR1 SGHRS, CDR2 YFSETQ. V gave up 2 bases and J gave up 4 bases, with 11 bases separating them. Produced via immunoSEQ multiplex PCR; TCRdb's table is partial and in-frame only. The repertoire includes approximately 59,000 clones, around 92% of them detected once, and roughly 5.2% sits in the top ten. With respect to this clone: Its specificity is not known.

Study-level results: It was found in a later analysis that first-cohort TCR clusters tended to co-occur in the 100 to 150 validation repertoires. Usually a TCR sequence was rare, but some public TCRs were found in many donors.

The TCR comes from a man aged 18 to 30 in good health and CMV-seropositive. Sequenced input: PBMCs. The chain employs TRBV5-1 and TRBJ2-3; D gene unclear. The DNA of the CDR3 is TGCGCCAGCAGCTTCATCGCGATGGCAGATACGCAGTATTTT. It specifies CASSFIAMADTQYF.